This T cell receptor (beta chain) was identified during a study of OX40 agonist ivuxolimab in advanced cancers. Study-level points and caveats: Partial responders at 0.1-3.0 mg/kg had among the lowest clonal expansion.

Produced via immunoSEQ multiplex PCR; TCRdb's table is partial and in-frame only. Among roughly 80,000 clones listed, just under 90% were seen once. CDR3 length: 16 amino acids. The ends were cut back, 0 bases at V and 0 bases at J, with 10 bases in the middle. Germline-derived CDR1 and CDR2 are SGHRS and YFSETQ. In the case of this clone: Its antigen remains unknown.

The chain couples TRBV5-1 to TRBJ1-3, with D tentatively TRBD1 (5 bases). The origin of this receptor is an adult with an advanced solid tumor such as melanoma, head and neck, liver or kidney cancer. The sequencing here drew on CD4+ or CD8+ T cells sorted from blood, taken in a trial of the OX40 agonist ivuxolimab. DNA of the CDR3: TGCGCCAGCAGCTTGGGGGGACCGGGCTCTGGAAACACCATATATTTT. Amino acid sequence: CASSLGGPGSGNTIYF.